The following is a T cell receptor (beta chain) sequence with its context. Its antigen is as yet unknown. CDR3 size: 14 residues. The germline V and J ends were trimmed by 5 bases and 5 bases, with 15 bases remaining between them. Germline-derived CDR1 and CDR2 are LGHDT and YNNKEL (reference sequence). The time point here: persistent/refractory GD, antithyroid drugs over 5 years with positive TRAb. Generation of the TCR library employed RNA extracted from PBMCs. It was by American Thyroid Association guidelines that Graves' disease was diagnosed. Arm-PCR of CDR3 regions with iRepertoire HTBI primers generated TCR beta libraries. TCRdb reprocessed the multiplex PCR reads via MiXCR and lists one record per CDR3 protein. Here the sample spans a few hundred thousand distinct CDR3 sequences, roughly 24% being singletons. This specimen comes from a study of regulatory T cells in long-lasting Graves disease. The overall study: The definition of persistent Graves' disease was over 5 years of antithyroid drugs with positive TSH receptor antibodies.

General study findings and limits: Favored usage of TRBV28, TRBJ1-2 and TRBJ2-5 was recorded in persistent disease.

The clonotype comes from a woman in her forties with Graves disease. This rearrangement joins TRBV3-1 to TRBJ1-2, with D possibly matching TRBD1 (6 bases). The sample consisted of peripheral blood mononuclear cells (PBMCs), taken when the disease was refractory, from a patient treated with antithyroid drugs. The CDR3 sequence is CASSLRGNPYGYTF. The DNA of the CDR3 is TGTGCCAGCAGCTTGAGGGGGAATCCATATGGCTACACCTTC. The full variable domain, completed using reference TRBV3-1 and TRBJ1-2, is DTAVSQTPKYLVTQMGNDKSIKCEQNLGHDTMYWYKQDSKKFLKIMFSYNNKELIINETVPNRFSPKSPDKAHLNLHINSLELGDSAVYFCASSLRGNPYGYTFGSGTRLTVV.